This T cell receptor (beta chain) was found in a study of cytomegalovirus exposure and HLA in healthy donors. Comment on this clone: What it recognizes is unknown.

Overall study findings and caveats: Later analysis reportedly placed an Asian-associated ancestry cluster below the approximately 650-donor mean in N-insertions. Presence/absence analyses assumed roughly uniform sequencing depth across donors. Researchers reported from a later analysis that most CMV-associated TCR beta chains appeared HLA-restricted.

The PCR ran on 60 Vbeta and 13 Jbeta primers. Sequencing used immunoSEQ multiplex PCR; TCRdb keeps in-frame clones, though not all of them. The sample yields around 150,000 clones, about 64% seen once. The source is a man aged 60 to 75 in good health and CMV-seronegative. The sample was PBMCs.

CDR3 protein: CASSQVGTGSSYEQYF. CDR3 DNA sequence: TGTGCCAGCAGCCAAGTTGGGACAGGGAGCTCCTACGAGCAGTACTTC. J is TRBJ2-7 and V is TRBV4-2; 9 nucleotides agree with TRBD1. Trimming cost V 1 base and J 0 bases; bases outside gene matches: 4. The CDR3 is 16 residues long. Germline V gives CDR1 LGHNA, CDR2 YNFKEQ.